Below, 7 T cell receptor beta chains from the same sample are listed, as sequenced in a study of T cell changes during pregnancy in multiple sclerosis. Data came from immunoSEQ multiplex PCR; TCRdb stores just in-frame clones and leaves some out. The data contain around 75,000 clones, approximately 88% of them singletons. Here the sequenced sample was peripheral blood, taken in the first trimester of pregnancy. The source is a female donor in good health, enrolled as a control in a pregnancy study.

V and J are TRBV7-9 and TRBJ1-5; D not certain. CDR3 length: 19 residues. V was cut by 5 bases and J by 2 bases, with 25 bases left in between. CDR1 and CDR2 (germline): SEHNR, FQNEAQ (reference sequence). The CDR3 nucleotides are TGTGCCAGCAGCGCCACCCCTTTTGAGACCGATCGGGGCAATCAGCCCCAGCATTTT. Amino acid sequence: CASSATPFETDRGNQPQHF.

The rearrangement joins TRBV11-1 to TRBJ1-1; tentatively, D is TRBD1 (5 bases). CDR1 and CDR2 (germline): SGHAT, FQDESV (reference sequence). The V end was cut by 4 bases, the J end by 2 bases, with 8 bases between. The CDR3 consists of 13 residues. CDR3 bases: TGTGCCAGCAGCTCCAGGGTAAACACTGAAGCTTTCTTT. It yields the protein CASSSRVNTEAFF.

The V gene is TRBV6-1, the J gene TRBJ1-5, with 7 bases that match TRBD1. V lost 4 bases, J lost 1 base, and 10 bases stayed unmatched. Germline lookup yields CDR1 MNHNS and CDR2 SASEGT. The CDR3 runs to 17 residues. The CDR3 region is CASSGRPTGQSNQPQHF. The CDR3 coding sequence is TGTGCCAGCAGTGGTCGACCGACAGGGCAGAGCAATCAGCCCCAGCATTTT.

V gene TRBV6-1 combines with J gene TRBJ2-7, with D possibly TRBD1 on 6 matching bases. Germline loops: CDR1 MNHNS, CDR2 SASEGT. Trimming took 7 bases from V and 5 from J, leaving 21 bases between them. The CDR3 has 15 residues. CDR3 protein: CASTLWRQGPNEQYF. CDR3 DNA: TGTGCCAGCACCCTCTGGCGGCAGGGGCCCAACGAGCAGTACTTC.

This chain joins TRBV5-1 and TRBJ2-5; TRBD2 matches at 10 bases. Trimming took 4 bases from V and 5 from J; bases not matched to a gene: 8. Germline CDR1 is SGHRS and CDR2 is YFSETQ. This CDR3 is built from 15 residues. CDR3 bases: TGCGCCAGCAGCCGAAGGACTAGCGGCGAGGAGACCCAGTACTTC. Its protein is CASSRRTSGEETQYF.

This clone was counted between two and nine times. This chain links TRBV5-1 with TRBJ2-7, with D perhaps matching TRBD1 (6 bases). Germline CDR1 SGHRS, CDR2 YFSETQ. This CDR3 is 16 amino acids long. Trimming cost V 2 bases and J 1 base, with 16 bases left between them. The CDR3 region is CASSFAGTPASYEQYF. In DNA form, the CDR3 reads TGCGCCAGCAGCTTCGCTGGGACACCCGCATCCTACGAGCAGTACTTC. Full variable domain (missing parts from reference TRBV5-1 and TRBJ2-7): KAGVTQTPRYLIKTRGQQVTLSCSPISGHRSVSWYQQTPGQGLQFLFEYFSETQRNKGNFPGRFSGRQFSNSRSEMNVSTLELGDSALYLCASSFAGTPASYEQYFGPGTRLTVT.

The chain carries TRBV30 and TRBJ2-7; weak D call: TRBD2 (6 bases). The CDR3 consists of 12 residues. Germline lookup yields CDR1 GTSNPN and CDR2 SVGIG (reference sequence). V was shortened by 2 bases and J by 2 bases, with 7 bases between the two germline ends. The CDR3, as DNA: TGTGCCTGGAGTTGGAGGGCCTACGAGCAGTACTTC. Its translation: CAWSWRAYEQYF.